These 18 T cell receptor beta chains were all obtained from the same sample, sequenced in a study of T cell responses to AZD1222 COVID-19 vaccine. Here immunoSEQ multiplex PCR was the method, and the copy in TCRdb shows in-frame clones only, minus some. Counted here are about 150,000 clones, around 90% occurring once; the ten biggest clones make up about 6%. The specimen comprised peripheral blood, sampled 28 days after the second AZD1222 dose. These receptors were taken from an adult who received the AZD1222 COVID-19 vaccine.

This clone was counted a few times. This chain uses TRBV7-9 with TRBJ1-6, with 8 positions matching TRBD1. The CDR3 extends over 16 amino acids. Germline-derived CDR1 and CDR2 are SEHNR and FQNEAQ (reference sequence). V was clipped by 4 bases and J by 7 bases; unmatched bases: 9. This CDR3 reads CASSSLGQGLNSPLHF. The CDR3 DNA reads TGTGCCAGCAGCTCATTAGGACAGGGACTAAATTCACCCCTCCACTTT.

The chain recombines TRBV28 with TRBJ1-3; the D gene is possibly TRBD1 (6 bases). Per the germline V gene, CDR1 is MDHEN and CDR2 is SYDVKM. The V end lost 3 bases, the J end lost 4 bases, and 16 bases lay between the germline ends. The CDR3 contains 16 residues. Written as DNA, the CDR3 is TGTGCCAGCAGTTTGGAATCGGGGGGGCGCGGAAACACCATATATTTT. It translates to CASSLESGGRGNTIYF.

The gene calls are TRBV11-2 and TRBJ1-5; D remains ambiguous. CDR1 and CDR2 (germline): SGHAT, FQNNGV. The CDR3 length is 12 residues. Trimming cost V 6 bases and J 5 bases, with 8 bases left between them. CDR3 DNA sequence: TGTGCCAGCAGTTATAGAGATCAGCCCCAGCATTTT. It translates to CASSYRDQPQHF.

This chain links TRBV11-2 with TRBJ1-6; possibly TRBD1 for D (6 bases). Germline V gives CDR1 SGHAT, CDR2 FQNNGV. V gave up 4 bases and J gave up 0 bases, with 7 bases separating them. The CDR3 runs 15 residues. CDR3 loop: CASSWTVSYNSPLHF. The CDR3, as DNA: TGTGCCAGCAGCTGGACAGTCTCCTATAATTCACCCCTCCACTTT.

The rearrangement uses TRBV7-9 and TRBJ2-7, with 9 bases fitting TRBD2. The germline V gene encodes CDR1 SEHNR and CDR2 FQNEAQ (reference sequence). The CDR3 covers 14 residues. With 3 bases clipped from V and 6 bases from J, the junction kept 6 bases outside the gene matches. The CDR3 DNA follows: TGTGCCAGCAGCTTTAGCGGGAGCTCCCTCGAGCAGTACTTC. Amino acid sequence: CASSFSGSSLEQYF.

V usage is TRBV7-4 and J usage is TRBJ2-2, with TRBD1 matching over 10 bases. The CDR3 extends over 19 amino acids. CDR1 and CDR2 (germline): SGHVT, SQSDAQ. The trim removed 5 bases at V and 5 bases at J, leaving 17 bases unmatched. In nucleotides, the CDR3 is TGTGCCAGCAGCCAGACAGGGGGCGACGAACTCCTACCAACCGGGGAGCTGTTTTTT. It translates to CASSQTGGDELLPTGELFF.

The V and J genes are TRBV28 and TRBJ1-1; D may be TRBD1 (5 bases). V was shortened by 4 bases and J by 0 bases, with 9 bases between the two germline ends. The germline gives CDR1 MDHEN, CDR2 SYDVKM. CDR3 length: 14 amino acids. CDR3 DNA sequence: TGTGCCAGCAGTTCCGGGACGGTGAACACTGAAGCTTTCTTT. The encoded protein is CASSSGTVNTEAFF.

The chain combines TRBV5-1 with TRBJ2-2; 7 bases match TRBD1. The germline V gene has CDR1 SGHRS and CDR2 YFSETQ. The trim removed 3 bases at V and 4 bases at J, leaving 3 bases unmatched. The CDR3 covers 14 residues. CDR3 nucleotides: TGCGCCAGCAGCTGGAACAGGGGCACCGGGGAGCTGTTTTTT. It codes for CASSWNRGTGELFF.

The V and J genes are TRBV3-1 (or the pseudogene TRBV3-2) and TRBJ1-6; D remains unclear. Germline CDR1 reads LGHDT; CDR2 reads YNNKEL (reference sequence). The ends were cut back, 3 bases at V and 7 bases at J, with 10 bases in the middle. The CDR3 runs to 14 residues. Here the CDR3 DNA reads TGTGCCAGCAGCCAGCAGGCGTTCAATTCACCCCTCCACTTT. Encoded protein: CASSQQAFNSPLHF.

This rearrangement joins TRBV18 to TRBJ2-2, with unresolved D. Germline V gene sequence: CDR1 KGHSH, CDR2 LQKENI. This CDR3 spans 14 amino acids. V dropped 3 bases and J dropped 4 bases, with 9 bases sitting between them. CDR3 DNA sequence: TGTGCCAGCTCACCTCGGAGAGCCACCGGGGAGCTGTTTTTT. Translated: CASSPRRATGELFF.

The chain couples TRBV28 to TRBJ1-4; no clear D gene. Germline CDR1 and CDR2: MDHEN and SYDVKM. The CDR3 sequence is 16 residues long. V lost 3 bases and J 0 bases, leaving 11 bases between the germline ends. CDR3: CASSFPEISTNEKLFF. The CDR3 DNA follows: TGTGCCAGCAGTTTTCCCGAGATTTCAACTAATGAAAAACTGTTTTTT.

This clone was picked up one time. The chain recombines TRBV19 with TRBJ1-5; D not certain. From germline, CDR1 is LNHDA and CDR2 SQIVND (reference sequence). The CDR3 loop spans 16 amino acids. V lost 3 bases to trimming and J lost 0 bases, with 12 bases between them. Here the CDR3 DNA reads TGTGCCAGTAGTATTTTCGAGGCCTATAGCAATCAGCCCCAGCATTTT. This codes for CASSIFEAYSNQPQHF.

The CDR3 loop is CAISESTGNPGMFF. CDR3 bases: TGTGCCATCAGTGAGTCAACCGGGAACCCCGGGATGTTTTTT. J is TRBJ2-2 and V is TRBV10-3; D may be TRBD2 (5 bases). V was clipped by 0 bases and J by 15 bases, with 17 bases between them. The CDR3 has 14 residues. The germline V gene has CDR1 ENHRY and CDR2 SYGVKD.

This clone was detected once. This chain links TRBV10-2 with TRBJ2-7, with D unresolved. The CDR3 consists of 13 residues. Germline CDR1 and CDR2: WSHSY and SAAADI. The V end lost 2 bases, the J end lost 2 bases, and 7 bases lay between the germline ends. The CDR3 coding sequence is TGCGCCAGCAGTGAGCCCAGCCCCTACGAGCAGTACTTC. Translating it yields CASSEPSPYEQYF.

The V call is TRBV19, the J call TRBJ1-1; 8 bases match TRBD1. The CDR3 covers 16 residues. Trimming took 7 bases from V and 3 from J; bases not matched to a gene: 13. Germline CDR1 and CDR2: LNHDA and SQIVND (reference sequence). CDR3 sequence (DNA): TGTGCCAGTACCCCTAATTTTGGACAGGGAGACACTGAAGCTTTCTTT. As protein: CASTPNFGQGDTEAFF. Variable domain in full (rest from reference TRBV19 and TRBJ1-1): DGGITQSPKYLFRKEGQNVTLSCEQNLNHDAMYWYRQDPGQGLRLIYYSQIVNDFQKGDIAEGYSVSREKKESFPLTVTSAQKNPTAFYLCASTPNFGQGDTEAFFGQGTRLTVV.

J is TRBJ2-5 and V is TRBV6-5, with D perhaps matching TRBD1 or TRBD2 (6 bases each). The V gene's germline CDR1 is MNHEY and CDR2 SVGAGI. Trimming pared 0 bases from V and 8 bases from J, leaving 16 bases between. This CDR3 comprises 15 residues. For the CDR3, the DNA is TGTGCCAGCAGTTACTCGATTCCGGGGGCCTTAACCCAGTACTTC. It codes for CASSYSIPGALTQYF.

V is TRBV3-1 (or the pseudogene TRBV3-2) and J is TRBJ1-4; 10 nucleotides agree with TRBD1. CDR1 is LGHDT and CDR2 is YNNKEL in the germline V gene (reference sequence). V shed 6 bases, J shed 7 bases, and the junction held 5 bases outside the gene matches. This CDR3 is built from 14 residues. DNA for the CDR3: TGTGCCAGCAGGCAGACAGGGGGCGTTGAAAAACTGTTTTTT. It codes for CASRQTGGVEKLFF.

This clone appeared once. The chain is built from TRBV27 and TRBJ2-7; D may be TRBD2 (6 bases). Trimming pared 4 bases from V and 0 bases from J, leaving 16 bases between. CDR1 MNHEY and CDR2 SMNVEV come from the germline V gene (reference sequence). CDR3 size: 16 residues. In nucleotides, the CDR3 is TGTGCCAGCAGTTCCCTGGGGACTTCGAGCTCCTACGAGCAGTACTTC. Its protein is CASSSLGTSSSYEQYF.